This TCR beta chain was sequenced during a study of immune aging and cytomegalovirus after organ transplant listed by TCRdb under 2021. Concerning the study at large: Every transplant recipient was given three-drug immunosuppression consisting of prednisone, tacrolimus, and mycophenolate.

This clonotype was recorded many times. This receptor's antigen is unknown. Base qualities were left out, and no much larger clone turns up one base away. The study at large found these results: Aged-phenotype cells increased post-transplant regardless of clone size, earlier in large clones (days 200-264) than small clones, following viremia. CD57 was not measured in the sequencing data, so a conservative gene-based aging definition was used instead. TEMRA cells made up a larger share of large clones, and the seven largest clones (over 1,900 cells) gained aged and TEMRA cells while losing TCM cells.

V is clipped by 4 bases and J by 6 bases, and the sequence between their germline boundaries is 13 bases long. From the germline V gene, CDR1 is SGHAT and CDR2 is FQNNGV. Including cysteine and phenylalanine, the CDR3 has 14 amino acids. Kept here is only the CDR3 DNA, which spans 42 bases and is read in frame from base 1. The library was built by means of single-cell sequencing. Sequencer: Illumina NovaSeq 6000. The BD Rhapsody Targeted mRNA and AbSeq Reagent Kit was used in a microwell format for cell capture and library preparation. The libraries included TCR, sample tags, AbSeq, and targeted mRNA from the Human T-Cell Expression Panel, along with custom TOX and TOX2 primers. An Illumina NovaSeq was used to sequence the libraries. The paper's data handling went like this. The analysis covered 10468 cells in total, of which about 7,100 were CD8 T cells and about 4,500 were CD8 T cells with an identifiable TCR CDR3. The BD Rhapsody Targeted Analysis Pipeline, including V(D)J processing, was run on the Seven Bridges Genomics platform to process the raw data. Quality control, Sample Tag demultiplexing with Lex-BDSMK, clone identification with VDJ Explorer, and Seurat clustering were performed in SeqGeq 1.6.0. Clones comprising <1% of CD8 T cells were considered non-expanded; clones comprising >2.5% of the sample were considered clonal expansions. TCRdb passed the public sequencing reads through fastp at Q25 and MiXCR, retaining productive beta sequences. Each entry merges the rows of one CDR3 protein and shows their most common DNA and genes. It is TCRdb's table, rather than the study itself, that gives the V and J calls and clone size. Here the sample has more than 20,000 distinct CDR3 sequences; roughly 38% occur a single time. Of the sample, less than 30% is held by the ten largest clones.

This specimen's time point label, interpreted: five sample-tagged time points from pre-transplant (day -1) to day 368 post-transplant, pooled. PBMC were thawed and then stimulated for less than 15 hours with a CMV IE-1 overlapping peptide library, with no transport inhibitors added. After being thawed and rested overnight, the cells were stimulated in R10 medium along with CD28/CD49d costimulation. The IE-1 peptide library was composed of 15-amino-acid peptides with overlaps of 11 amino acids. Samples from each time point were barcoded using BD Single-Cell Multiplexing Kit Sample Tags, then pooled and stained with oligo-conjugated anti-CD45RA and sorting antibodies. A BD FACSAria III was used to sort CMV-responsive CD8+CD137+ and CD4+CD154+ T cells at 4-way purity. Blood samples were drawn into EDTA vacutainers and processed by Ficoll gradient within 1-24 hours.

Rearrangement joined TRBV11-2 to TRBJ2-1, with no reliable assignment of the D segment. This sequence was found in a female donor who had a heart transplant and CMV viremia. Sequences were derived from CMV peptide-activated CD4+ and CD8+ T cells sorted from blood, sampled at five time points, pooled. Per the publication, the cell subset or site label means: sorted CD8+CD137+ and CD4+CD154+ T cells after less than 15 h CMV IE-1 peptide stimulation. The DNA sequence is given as TGTGCCAGCAGCTCGAGTGGGAATCGCAATGAGCAGTTCTTC. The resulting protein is CASSSSGNRNEQFF.